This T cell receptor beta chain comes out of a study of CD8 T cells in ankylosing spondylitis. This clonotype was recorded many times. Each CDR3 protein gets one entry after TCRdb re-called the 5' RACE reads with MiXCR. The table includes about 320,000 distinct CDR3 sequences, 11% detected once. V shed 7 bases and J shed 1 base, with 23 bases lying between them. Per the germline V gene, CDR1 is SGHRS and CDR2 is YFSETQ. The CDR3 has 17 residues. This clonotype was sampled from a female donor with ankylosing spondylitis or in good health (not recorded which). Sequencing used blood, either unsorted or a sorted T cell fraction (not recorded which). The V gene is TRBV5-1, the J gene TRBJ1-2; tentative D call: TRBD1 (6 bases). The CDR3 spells CASALGPGASGNYGYTF. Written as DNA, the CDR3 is TGCGCCAGCGCTTTAGGGCCAGGGGCTTCGGGTAACTATGGCTACACCTTC.